This T cell receptor (beta chain) derives from a study of PD-L1 blockade in urothelial cancer. About the research overall: Before enrollment, 0 to 3 chemotherapy regimens had been given to patients. Each blood sample yielded a median of 141,255 T cells. The authors examined blood 3 weeks (second dose) and 6 weeks after treatment start.

In germline, CDR1 is SNHLY, CDR2 FYNNEI. Trimming took 5 bases from V and 0 from J, leaving 20 bases between them. The CDR3 runs 19 residues. Time point of the sample: pretreatment peripheral blood. Synthetic TCR analog templates were spiked into each PCR. The table came from immunoSEQ multiplex PCR; TCRdb's copy has only in-frame clones and leaves some out. Among some 45,000 clones listed, approximately 80% were seen once. The receptor was isolated from a man between 60 and 75 years old with urothelial cancer. Sequenced here: PBMCs, sampled around atezolizumab (anti-PD-L1) treatment. The chain recombines TRBV2 with TRBJ1-6; perhaps TRBD1 as D (6 bases). The CDR3 loop reads CASSFSPLQGSSYNSPLHF. The CDR3 nucleotides are TGTGCCAGCAGTTTTTCTCCTTTACAGGGCAGCTCCTATAATTCACCCCTCCACTTT.